This is a list of T cell receptor beta chains from one sample in a study of cytomegalovirus exposure and HLA in healthy donors. Clones were sequenced by immunoSEQ multiplex PCR, and TCRdb holds only the in-frame ones, with some missing. Among some 180,000 clones listed, about 9.4% were seen once. The sequenced sample consisted of PBMCs. These receptors were taken from a young woman in good health and CMV-seropositive. CDR3s include the opening cysteine and the closing phenylalanine or tryptophan. D genes are given only for firm matches. The size field is filled for only some rows; it gives once, few, many or a size class.

TRBV7-6	.	TRBJ1-1	few	CASSLSRGSTEAFF	TGTGCCAGCAGCTTAAGTCGGGGGAGCACTGAAGCTTTCTTT
TRBV21-1	.	TRBJ2-2	.	CASSKVGVRVSRNTGELFF	TGTGCCAGCAGCAAAGTCGGAGTCAGAGTTTCGAGGAACACCGGGGAGCTGTTTTTT
TRBV7-2	TRBD2	TRBJ2-3	.	CASSLTSGPSTDTQYF	TGTGCCAGCAGCTTGACTAGCGGACCCTCCACAGATACGCAGTATTTT
TRBV19	.	TRBJ1-4	.	CASSRGQSTNEKLFF	TGTGCCAGTAGTAGAGGACAGTCAACTAATGAAAAACTGTTTTTT
TRBV5-1	.	TRBJ1-1	.	CASSGGGFQVEAFF	TGCGCCAGCAGCGGGGGGGGGTTTCAGGTTGAAGCTTTCTTT
TRBV2	TRBD1	TRBJ1-2	.	CASSATGDGYTF	TGTGCCAGCAGTGCCACAGGGGACGGCTACACCTTC
TRBV2	TRBD1	TRBJ1-5	few	CASSRGDRVNQPQHF	TGTGCCAGCAGCAGAGGGGACAGGGTCAATCAGCCCCAGCATTTT
TRBV2	.	TRBJ2-4	few	CASRARGRGANIQYF	TGTGCCAGCAGGGCACGGGGGAGAGGAGCGAACATTCAGTACTTC
TRBV6-6	.	TRBJ2-3	few	CASSSRGRSTDTQYF	TGTGCCAGCAGCTCCAGGGGGAGGAGCACAGATACGCAGTATTTT
TRBV29-1	TRBD1	TRBJ1-2	few	CSVGRQGGGYTF	TGCAGCGTTGGGAGACAGGGAGGTGGCTACACCTTC
TRBV10-3	TRBD1	TRBJ1-2	.	CAISVTGEDGYTF	TGTGCCATCAGTGTAACAGGGGAGGATGGCTACACCTTC
TRBV2	TRBD1	TRBJ1-4	few	CARGSPGQLNEKLFF	TGTGCCAGGGGTTCCCCGGGACAGTTAAATGAAAAACTGTTTTTT
TRBV18	TRBD1	TRBJ2-4	few	CASSPLETGETKNIQYF	TGTGCCAGCTCACCACTCGAGACAGGGGAAACCAAAAACATTCAGTACTTC
TRBV2	.	TRBJ2-1	few	CAQRGYNEQFF	TGTGCCCAGAGAGGTTACAATGAGCAGTTCTTC
TRBV29-1	.	TRBJ1-1	.	CSVGRGGQNTEAFF	TGCAGCGTAGGAAGGGGGGGCCAGAACACTGAAGCTTTCTTT
TRBV6-5	TRBD1	TRBJ1-5	few	CASSPDRDGYQPQHF	TGTGCCAGCAGTCCGGACAGGGATGGGTACCAGCCCCAGCATTTT
TRBV7-9	TRBD2	TRBJ2-1	.	CASSYLAGGRNEQFF	TGTGCCAGCAGCTACCTAGCGGGAGGACGCAATGAGCAGTTCTTC
TRBV4-2	TRBD2	TRBJ2-5	few	CASSQVTAGGQETQYF	TGTGCCAGCAGCCAAGTCACAGCGGGAGGCCAAGAGACCCAGTACTTC
TRBV7-8	.	TRBJ1-4	.	CASSLGGGLRANEKLLF	TGTGCCAGCAGCTTAGGGGGGGGGTTAAGAGCTAATGAAAAACTGCTTTTT
TRBV19	.	TRBJ1-2	.	CASRQTSNYGYTF	TGTGCCAGTAGACAGACCAGTAACTATGGCTACACCTTC
TRBV9	TRBD2	TRBJ2-3	.	CASSATGLAIDTQYF	TGTGCCAGCAGCGCTACGGGACTAGCGATAGATACGCAGTATTTT
TRBV9	.	TRBJ1-1	.	CASSGGLRNTEAFF	TGTGCCAGCAGCGGGGGACTCCGGAACACTGAAGCTTTCTTT
TRBV7-9	.	TRBJ2-2	few	CASSQWTSGYTGELFF	TGTGCCAGCAGCCAGTGGACCTCGGGATACACCGGGGAGCTGTTTTTT
TRBV15	.	TRBJ1-5	few	CATSPRRDSNQPQHF	TGTGCCACCAGCCCCCGCCGGGATAGCAATCAGCCCCAGCATTTT